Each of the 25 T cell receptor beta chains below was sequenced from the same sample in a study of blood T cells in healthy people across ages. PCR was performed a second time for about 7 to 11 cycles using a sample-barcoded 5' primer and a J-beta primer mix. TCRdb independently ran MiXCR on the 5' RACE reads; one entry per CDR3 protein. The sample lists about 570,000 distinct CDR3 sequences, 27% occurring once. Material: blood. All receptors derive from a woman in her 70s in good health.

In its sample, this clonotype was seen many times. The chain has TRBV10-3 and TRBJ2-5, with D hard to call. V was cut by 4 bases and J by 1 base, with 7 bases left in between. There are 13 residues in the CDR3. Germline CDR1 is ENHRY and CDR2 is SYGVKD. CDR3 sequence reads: CAISGGSQETQYF. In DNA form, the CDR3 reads TGTGCCATCAGTGGTGGCAGCCAAGAGACCCAGTACTTC.

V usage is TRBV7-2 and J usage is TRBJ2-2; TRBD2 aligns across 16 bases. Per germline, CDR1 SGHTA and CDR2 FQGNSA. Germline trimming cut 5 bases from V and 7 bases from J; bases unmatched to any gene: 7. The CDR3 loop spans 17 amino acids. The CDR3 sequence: CASSPGLAGGLLGELFF. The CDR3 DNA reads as TGTGCCAGCAGCCCGGGACTAGCGGGGGGGCTGCTCGGGGAGCTGTTTTTT.

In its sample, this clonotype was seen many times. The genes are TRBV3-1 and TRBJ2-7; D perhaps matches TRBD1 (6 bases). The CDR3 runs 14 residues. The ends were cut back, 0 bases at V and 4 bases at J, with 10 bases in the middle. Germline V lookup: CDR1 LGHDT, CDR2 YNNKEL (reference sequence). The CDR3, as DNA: TGTGCCAGCAGCCAAGAGGGAACAGGGTACGAGCAGTACTTC. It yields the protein CASSQEGTGYEQYF.

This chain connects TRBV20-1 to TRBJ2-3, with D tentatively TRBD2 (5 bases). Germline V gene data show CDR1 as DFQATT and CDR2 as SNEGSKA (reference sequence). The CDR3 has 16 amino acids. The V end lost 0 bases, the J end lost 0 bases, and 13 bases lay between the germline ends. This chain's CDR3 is CSARDPLALSTDTQYF. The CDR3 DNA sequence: TGCAGTGCTAGAGATCCGCTAGCCCTAAGCACAGATACGCAGTATTTT.

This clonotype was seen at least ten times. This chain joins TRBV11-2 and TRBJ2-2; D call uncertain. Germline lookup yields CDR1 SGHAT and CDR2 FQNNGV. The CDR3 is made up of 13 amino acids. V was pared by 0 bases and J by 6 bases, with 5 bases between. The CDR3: CASSLDISGELFF. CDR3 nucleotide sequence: TGTGCCAGCAGCTTAGATATTTCCGGGGAGCTGTTTTTT. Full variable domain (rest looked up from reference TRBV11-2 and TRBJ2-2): EAGVAQSPRYKIIEKRQSVAFWCNPISGHATLYWYQQILGQGPKLLIQFQNNGVVDDSQLPKDRFSAERLKGVDSTLKIQPAKLEDSAVYLCASSLDISGELFFGEGSRLTVL.

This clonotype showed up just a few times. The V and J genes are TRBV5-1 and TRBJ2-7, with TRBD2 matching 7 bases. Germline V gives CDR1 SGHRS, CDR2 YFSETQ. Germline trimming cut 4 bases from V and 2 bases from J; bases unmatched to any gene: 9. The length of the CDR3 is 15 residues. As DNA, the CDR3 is TGCGCCAGCAGCCTCTACCCAAGCGGGACCTACGAGCAGTACTTC. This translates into CASSLYPSGTYEQYF.

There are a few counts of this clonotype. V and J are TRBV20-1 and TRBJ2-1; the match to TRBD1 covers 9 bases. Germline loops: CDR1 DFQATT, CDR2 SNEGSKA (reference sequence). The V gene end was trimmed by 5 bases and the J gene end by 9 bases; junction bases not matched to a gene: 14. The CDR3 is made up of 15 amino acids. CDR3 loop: CSAGRTGVNMGEQFF. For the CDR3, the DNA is TGCAGTGCTGGCCGGACAGGGGTAAATATGGGTGAGCAGTTCTTC.

The CDR3 coding sequence is TGTGCCAGCAGCTTCCAGGGGGGGCAGGATACGCAGTATTTT. This sequence encodes CASSFQGGQDTQYF. V gene TRBV7-3 combines with J gene TRBJ2-3; D possibly uses TRBD1 or TRBD2 (7 bases each). Trimming removed 3 bases from V and 6 bases from J, with 13 bases in between. Germline V lookup: CDR1 SGHTA, CDR2 FQGTGA. The CDR3 is 14 residues long.

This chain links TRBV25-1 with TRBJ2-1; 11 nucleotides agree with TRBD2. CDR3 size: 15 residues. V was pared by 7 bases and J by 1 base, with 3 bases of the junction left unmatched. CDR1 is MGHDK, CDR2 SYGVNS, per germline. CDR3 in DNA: TGTGCCAGCACCGGGACTAGCGGTTCCTACAATGAGCAGTTCTTC. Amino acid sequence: CASTGTSGSYNEQFF.

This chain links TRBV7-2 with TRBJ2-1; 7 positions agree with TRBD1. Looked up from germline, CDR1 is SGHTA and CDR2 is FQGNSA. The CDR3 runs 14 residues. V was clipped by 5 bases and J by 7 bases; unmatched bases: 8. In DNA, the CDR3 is TGTGCCAGCAGCCCCAGACAGGGTTGGAATGAGCAGTTCTTC. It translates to CASSPRQGWNEQFF. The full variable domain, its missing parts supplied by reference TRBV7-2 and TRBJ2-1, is GAGVSQSPSNKVTEKGKDVELRCDPISGHTALYWYRQSLGQGLEFLIYFQGNSAPDKSGLPSDRFSAERTGGSVSTLTIQRTQQEDSAVYLCASSPRQGWNEQFFGPGTRLTVL.

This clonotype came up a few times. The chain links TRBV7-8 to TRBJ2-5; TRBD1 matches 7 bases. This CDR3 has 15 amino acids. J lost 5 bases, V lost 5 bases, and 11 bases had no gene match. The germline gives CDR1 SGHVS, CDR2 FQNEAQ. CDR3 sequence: CASSPKRTGRETQYF. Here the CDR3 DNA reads TGTGCCAGCAGCCCTAAGCGGACAGGACGGGAGACCCAGTACTTC. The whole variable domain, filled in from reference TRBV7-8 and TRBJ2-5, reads GAGVSQSPRYKVAKRGQDVALRCDPISGHVSLFWYQQALGQGPEFLTYFQNEAQLDKSGLPSDRFFAERPEGSVSTLKIQRTQQEDSAVYLCASSPKRTGRETQYFGPGTRLLVL.

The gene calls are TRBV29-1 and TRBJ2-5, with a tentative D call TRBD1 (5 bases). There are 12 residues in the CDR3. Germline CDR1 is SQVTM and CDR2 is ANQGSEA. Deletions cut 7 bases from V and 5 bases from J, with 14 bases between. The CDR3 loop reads CSGLQGFETQYF. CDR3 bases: TGCAGCGGTCTTCAGGGATTTGAGACCCAGTACTTC.

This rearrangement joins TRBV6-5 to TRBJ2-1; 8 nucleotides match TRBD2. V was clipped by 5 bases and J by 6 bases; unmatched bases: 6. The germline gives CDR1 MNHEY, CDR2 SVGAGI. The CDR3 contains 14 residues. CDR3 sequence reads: CASSNDGGVNEQFF. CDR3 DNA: TGTGCCAGCAGTAACGACGGGGGGGTCAATGAGCAGTTCTTC.

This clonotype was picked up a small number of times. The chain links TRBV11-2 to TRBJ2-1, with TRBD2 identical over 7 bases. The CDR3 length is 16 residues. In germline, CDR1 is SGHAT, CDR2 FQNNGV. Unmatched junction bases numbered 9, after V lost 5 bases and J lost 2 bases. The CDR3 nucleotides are TGTGCCAGCAGCCAAGGCTGGGGGGGGACCTACAATGAGCAGTTCTTC. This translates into CASSQGWGGTYNEQFF.

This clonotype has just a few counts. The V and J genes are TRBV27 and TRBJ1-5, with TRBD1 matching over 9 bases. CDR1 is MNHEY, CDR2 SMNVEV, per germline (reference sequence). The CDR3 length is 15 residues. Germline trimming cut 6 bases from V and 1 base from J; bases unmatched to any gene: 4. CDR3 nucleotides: TGTGCCAGCAGACCGGGGACAGGGAGCAATCAGCCCCAGCATTTT. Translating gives CASRPGTGSNQPQHF.

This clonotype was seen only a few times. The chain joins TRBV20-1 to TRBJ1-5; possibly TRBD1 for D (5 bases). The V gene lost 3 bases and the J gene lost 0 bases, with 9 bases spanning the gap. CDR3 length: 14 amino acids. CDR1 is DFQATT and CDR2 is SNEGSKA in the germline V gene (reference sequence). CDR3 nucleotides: TGCAGTGCTAGTCCGGGGGGTAGCAATCAGCCCCAGCATTTT. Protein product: CSASPGGSNQPQHF.

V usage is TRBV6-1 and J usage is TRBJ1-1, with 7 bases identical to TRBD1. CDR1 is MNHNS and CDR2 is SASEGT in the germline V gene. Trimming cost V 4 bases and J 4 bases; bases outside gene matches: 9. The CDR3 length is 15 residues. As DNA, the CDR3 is TGTGCCAGCAGTGCCAGACAGGGTTTGTCCACTGAAGCTTTCTTT. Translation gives CASSARQGLSTEAFF.

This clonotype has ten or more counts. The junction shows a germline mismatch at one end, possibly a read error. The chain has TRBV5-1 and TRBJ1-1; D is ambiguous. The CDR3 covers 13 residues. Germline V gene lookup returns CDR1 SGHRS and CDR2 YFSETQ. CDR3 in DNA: TGTGCCAGCAGTAGTACGGTGAACACTGAAGCTTTCTTT. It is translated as CASSSTVNTEAFF.

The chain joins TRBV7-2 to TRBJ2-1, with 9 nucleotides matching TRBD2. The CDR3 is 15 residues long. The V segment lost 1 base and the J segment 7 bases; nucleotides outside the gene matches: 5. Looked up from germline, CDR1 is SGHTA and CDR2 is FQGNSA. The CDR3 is CASSLVTSGVNEQFF. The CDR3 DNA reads TGTGCCAGCAGCTTAGTGACTAGCGGTGTAAATGAGCAGTTCTTC.

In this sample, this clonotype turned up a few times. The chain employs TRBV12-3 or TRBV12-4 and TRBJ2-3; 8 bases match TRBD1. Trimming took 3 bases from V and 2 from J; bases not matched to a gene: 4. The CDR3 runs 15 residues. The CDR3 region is CASSLRQGYTDTQYF. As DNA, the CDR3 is TGTGCCAGCAGTTTGCGACAGGGGTACACAGATACGCAGTATTTT.

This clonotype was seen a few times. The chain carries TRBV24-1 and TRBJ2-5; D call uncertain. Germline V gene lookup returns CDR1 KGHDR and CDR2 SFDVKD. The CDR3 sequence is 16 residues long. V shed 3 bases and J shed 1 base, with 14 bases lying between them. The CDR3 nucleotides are TGTGCCACCAGTGATCCGACCAAAACCTTCCAAGAGACCCAGTACTTC. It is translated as CATSDPTKTFQETQYF.

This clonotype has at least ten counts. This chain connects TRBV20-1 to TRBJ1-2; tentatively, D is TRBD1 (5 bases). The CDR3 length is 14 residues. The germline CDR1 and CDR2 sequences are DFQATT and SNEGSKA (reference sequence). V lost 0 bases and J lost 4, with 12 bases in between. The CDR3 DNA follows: TGCAGTGCTAGAGAAAGGACACTGAGCTATGGCTACACCTTC. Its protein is CSARERTLSYGYTF.

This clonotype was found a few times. The CDR3, as DNA: TGCGCCAGCAGCCACCCTAGCGGGGGGAGCATTCAGTACTTC. Amino acids: CASSHPSGGSIQYF. This rearrangement joins TRBV4-3 to TRBJ2-4, with 11 bases that match TRBD2. This CDR3 is built from 14 residues. Unmatched junction bases numbered 4, after V lost 3 bases and J lost 9 bases. Germline V gene data show CDR1 as LGHNA and CDR2 as YSLEER.

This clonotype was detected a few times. In nucleotides, the CDR3 is TGTGCCAGCAGTTCCCGACGAGGGGGGCGGAGTGATGAGCAGTTCTTC. Translated: CASSSRRGGRSDEQFF. The chain has TRBV12-3 or TRBV12-4 and TRBJ2-1, with D perhaps TRBD1 or TRBD2 (6 bases each). V lost 4 bases to trimming and J lost 8 bases, with 21 bases between them. The CDR3 length is 16 residues.

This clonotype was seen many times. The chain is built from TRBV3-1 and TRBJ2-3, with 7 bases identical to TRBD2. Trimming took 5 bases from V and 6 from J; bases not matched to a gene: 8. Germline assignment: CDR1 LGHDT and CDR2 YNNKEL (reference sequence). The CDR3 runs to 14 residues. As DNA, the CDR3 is TGTGCCAGCAGCTACCGCGGGGGTAGGGATACGCAGTATTTT. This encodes CASSYRGGRDTQYF.